The source of this T cell receptor beta chain is a study of blood T cell repertoires in COVID-19. Looking at the study overall: COVID-19 samples, acute and convalescent, were from the United States, Italy and Spain. T cells, B-cell-depleted T cells, or PBMCs provided the cDNA or gDNA that served as material.

The CDR3 runs 13 residues. Deletions cut 6 bases from V and 5 bases from J, with 10 bases between. Seattle's enrolled individuals joined amid active infection and were then monitored longitudinally. Sequencing was performed with immunoSEQ multiplex PCR; in TCRdb, only in-frame clones are kept and a portion is missing. The sample has almost 250,000 clones, about 83% seen once. The chain combines TRBV12-3 or TRBV12-4 with TRBJ1-4; D is perhaps TRBD1 (6 bases). The receptor's source is a woman aged 80 or over with COVID-19, enrolled during active disease. The sequencing input was peripheral blood. This CDR3 is CASRKGGNEKLFF. Written as DNA, the CDR3 is TGTGCCAGCAGAAAAGGGGGAAATGAAAAACTGTTTTTT.